This T cell receptor beta chain is from a study of cytomegalovirus exposure and HLA in healthy donors (dated by TCRdb to 2016 to 2017). Concerning the study at large: An earlier analysis of roughly 630 of the donors reported more than 250 Gb of sequence data and 100 million to 130 million unique TCR beta sequences from some 180 million T cells. Donor age, sex, ethnicity and CMV serostatus were compiled alongside the repertoire data. In the later analysis, no new phenotypic data were used to find candidate immune exposures; instead, reliance was placed on TCR beta sequences and their occurrence across donors. Along with the roughly 670-subject first cohort, a separate validation cohort of over a hundred different subjects was used. All discovery cohort repertoires had been generated using a single sequencing platform. In a later analysis, previously published TCR beta repertoires from 550 to 700 donors were re-analyzed and high-resolution HLA genotyping was added so that TCR occurrence patterns could be studied. Across approximately 420 genotyped donors of the cohort, an average of about 200,000 unique TCR beta nucleotide sequences per donor were sequenced, and roughly 17% of those sequences were non-productive. A handful of DR-DQ haplotypes were treated as single units for association and clustering because of strong linkage in the cohort. Of the roughly 400 genotyped donors, roughly 80% fell in the genetic ancestry cluster associated with self-reported Caucasian donors. Using immunosequencing, the study profiled T cell repertoires from 666 subjects and related those repertoires to cytomegalovirus serostatus. Roughly 300 gigabases of sequencing data and around 80 million unique TCR sequences made up an early release that covered approximately 650 HLA-typed donors. High-throughput TCR immunosequencing, statistical association of individual TCRs with disease status, and machine learning were combined to predict cytomegalovirus infection status. HLA typing covered class I and class II loci at four-digit resolution. The number of typed donors differed by locus: about 620-630 for A, B, C, DRB1 and DQB1; 500 to 550 for DQA1; roughly 600 for DPA1; and 400 to 480 for DPB1. To decide whether each TCR beta V gene segment behaved as functional or pseudogenic, an earlier analysis of some 540 of the donors relied on high-throughput TCR beta sequencing. A later genetic analysis took genome-wide SNP genotypes for about three fifths of the 666 donors and used that subset as a discovery cohort. The aim of the study was to test whether cataloging public T cell receptors could identify signatures of past pathogen exposure. Results and caveats for the whole study, not just this receptor: In the study, around 160 TCR beta chains were listed as associated with cytomegalovirus. Correlated functional status among segregating V segments might reflect linkage disequilibrium, but an unknown experimental factor could not be ruled out. Sequencing depth was assumed to be roughly uniform across donors in the presence/absence analyses, though that assumption may not hold. In this cohort, only TCR beta chains were sequenced, and detectable features were limited by the absence of alpha or paired-chain data. A later analysis associated 16,951 TCR beta sequences with specific HLA alleles at a false discovery rate of 0.05. For the cohort, immune exposure information was limited to CMV serostatus. According to the authors, the approach could potentially be generalized to other disease states and immunological phenotypes. Compared with equally common non-associated chains, HLA-associated TCR beta chains in a later analysis were more clonally expanded and had lower generation probabilities. A further reported finding was that TCR beta sequences accurately predicted the HLA-A and HLA-B alleles for most subjects in the first cohort. In a later analysis, most CMV-associated TCR beta chains were found to appear HLA-restricted, with HLA associations seemingly driven largely by CMV exposure. Cytomegalovirus status was reported to be diagnosed by the classifier with high specificity and sensitivity in both the original and validation cohorts. When HLA alleles, especially DR and DQ, strongly co-occurred, attributing TCR associations to individual alleles was difficult. In an earlier analysis of 587 of the donors, most TCR beta V segments were observed in productive rearrangements about 90% or about 30% of the time, broadly matching IMGT annotations. Because counts were too low, about 18 rarely observed V segments, including chromosome 9 orphons, were excluded from the earlier analysis of 587 of the donors. HLA typing was unavailable for some donors at each locus, so association tests used only the typed subset. In a later genetic analysis, a missense DCLRE1C variant was associated with V-gene and J-gene trimming of TCR beta chains, and the association was replicated in an independent cohort. In a later genetic analysis, fewer N-insertions in productive TCRs were reported among donors in an Asian-associated ancestry cluster than the roughly 700-donor mean. While some public TCRs were present in many individuals, most TCR sequences turned up only very rarely across donors. In a later analysis, several top co-occurrence clusters were reported to appear linked to parvovirus B19, influenza, CMV and Epstein-Barr virus. The sequencing pipeline was judged likely to have produced a cluster of highly shared sequence variants as a technical artifact. Some IMGT-functional V segments, including TRBV6-2 and TRBV6-3, could not be distinguished by the 87-base-pair reads and were therefore excluded. In vitro tests confirmed that a few of the cytomegalovirus-associated TCR beta chains recognize cytomegalovirus antigens. A later analysis found that TCR association rates varied across HLA loci, with DRB1 alleles showing the most associated TCRs and HLA-C alleles the fewest.

The method behind the library was the immunoSEQ multiplex PCR assay. For the multiplex PCR, a mixture combining 60 forward primers for TCR Vbeta segments and 13 reverse primers for TCR Jbeta segments was used. The CDR3 region of rearranged TCR beta genes was amplified from genomic DNA by a multiplex PCR assay. On the Illumina HiSeq System, the amplified TCR beta libraries were sequenced as 87-base-pair reads. The original pipeline was this. A later analysis tallied 75 million to 95 million unique TCR beta chains across the 650 to 750 repertoires, and around 9.9 million of those chains were shared by two or more donors. Raw reads were error-corrected and collapsed into unique sequences by a nearest-neighbor algorithm in which closely related sequences were merged to remove PCR and sequencing errors. V, D and J gene segments were assigned by aligning CDR3 sequences to IMGT reference sequences. Each retained sequence needed at least a six-nucleotide match to both a V gene segment and a J gene segment. A rearrangement counted as productive if the CDR3 had no stop codons and remained in frame with V and J, and every other rearrangement counted as non-productive. Following IMGT convention, CDR3 was defined as the stretch from the second conserved V-encoded cysteine to the conserved J-encoded phenylalanine. The earlier analysis of about 620 of the donors excluded sequences that lacked an unambiguous match to a single V gene segment. An earlier analysis of a few hundred of the donors classified V segments as functional when productive rearrangements were above 56.7% and as segregating when the standard deviation between donors was above 5%. To diagnose cytomegalovirus status from the catalog of TCR beta chain sequences, a statistical classification framework was built. A later analysis assigned V and J genes by comparing TCR nucleotide sequences with IMGT/GENE-DB human TR gene sequences. Using the TCRdist pipeline, a later analysis assigned CDR3 sequences along with most-parsimonious VDJ recombination scenarios. A later analysis defined each TCR beta chain by its CDR3 amino acid sequence plus V-gene family, and excluded reads lacking a unique V-gene family. In a later analysis, nearly 600 highly shared, low-generation-probability nucleotide sequences were removed to address suspected cross-contamination and a sequencing artifact. In a later analysis, a clonal expansion index was calculated for each public chain from normalized within-repertoire ranks of inferred template counts. A later analysis computed generation probabilities with a VDJ recombination model fitted to out-of-frame rearrangements, and checked the results against IGoR. In a later analysis, hypergeometric tests were used to score TCR-TCR, TCR-HLA and TCR-CMV co-occurrence, with a repertoire-size bias correction applied to TCR pairs. False discovery rates were estimated in a later analysis by permuting HLA or CMV assignments 20 times. In a later analysis, co-occurring TCRs were grouped using DBSCAN, and TCRdist sequence similarity was added for clustering within HLA-allele-positive subsets. Repertoires with fewer than 30,000 or more than 120,000 public chains were left out of co-occurrence clustering, as were about 5 repertoires with anomalous nucleotide sharing. TCRdb took this table from immuneACCESS and kept in-frame rearrangements with V and J called. Such tables lack part of the clones; where checked against another copy, unresolved V genes explain under half of the gap, and the rest is unexplained. V, J and clone size were drawn from that table, and D and trimming were deduced from the DNA. The sample contains nearly 95,000 clones, approximately 63% of them found a single time. The ten largest account for around 6.3% of the sample.

This clone was picked up a small number of times. The specificity of this receptor is unknown. The sample holds no much larger clone one base away, and base qualities are not on file. Trimming accounts for 0 bases at V and 8 bases at J, while the number of junction bases matched to no gene is 4. CDR1 and CDR2 are drawn from the germline V gene: SGHTA, FQGNSA. Taken from cysteine to phenylalanine, the CDR3 has 15 residues. Only CDR3 DNA is held: 45 bases, read in frame from base 1. In total, 666 healthy bone marrow donors made up the cohort. All cohort members were sampled while nominally healthy, although unrecorded immune exposures were likely present. The donor tested CMV seronegative, placing the donor among the 352 seronegative members of the cohort. A peripheral blood sample was provided by each donor, and peripheral blood mononuclear cells were used for TCR beta sequencing. The Qiagen DNeasy Blood Extraction Kit was used to extract genomic DNA from the blood cell samples.

The sample comprised PBMCs. The receptor chain draws on TRBV7-2 and TRBJ1-4; 9 of the junction bases match TRBD1. The clonotype originates from a woman in her thirties in good health and CMV-seronegative. The CDR3: CASSLAGTGNEKLFF. The nucleotides read TGTGCCAGCAGCTTAGCGGGGACAGGGAACGAAAAACTGTTTTTT.